One T cell receptor beta chain is described in this entry. Its antigen is currently unknown. A multiplex PCR was run with 60 Vbeta primers and 13 Jbeta primers. Some clones are missing from TCRdb's copy, which holds only in-frame ones; the method was immunoSEQ multiplex PCR. This sample carries around 80,000 clones, approximately 74% of them seen once, and the ten largest clones take roughly 9%. These data come from a study of cytomegalovirus exposure and HLA in healthy donors. In the study overall: Around 80 million unique TCR sequences came from HLA-typed donors in an early release. Broader study findings: Confirmation was obtained in vitro that a few CMV-associated chains are specific for CMV antigens.

The CDR3 runs to 11 residues. V lost 7 bases and J 2 bases, leaving 9 bases between the germline ends. CDR1 DFQATT and CDR2 SNEGSKA come from the germline V gene (reference sequence). The gene calls are TRBV20-1 and TRBJ2-7, with D unresolved. This clonotype was sampled from a man in his forties or fifties in good health and CMV-seropositive. Sequencing was performed on PBMCs. CDR3 residues: CSVRSTYEQYF. Here the CDR3 DNA reads TGCAGTGTACGGTCCACCTACGAGCAGTACTTC.